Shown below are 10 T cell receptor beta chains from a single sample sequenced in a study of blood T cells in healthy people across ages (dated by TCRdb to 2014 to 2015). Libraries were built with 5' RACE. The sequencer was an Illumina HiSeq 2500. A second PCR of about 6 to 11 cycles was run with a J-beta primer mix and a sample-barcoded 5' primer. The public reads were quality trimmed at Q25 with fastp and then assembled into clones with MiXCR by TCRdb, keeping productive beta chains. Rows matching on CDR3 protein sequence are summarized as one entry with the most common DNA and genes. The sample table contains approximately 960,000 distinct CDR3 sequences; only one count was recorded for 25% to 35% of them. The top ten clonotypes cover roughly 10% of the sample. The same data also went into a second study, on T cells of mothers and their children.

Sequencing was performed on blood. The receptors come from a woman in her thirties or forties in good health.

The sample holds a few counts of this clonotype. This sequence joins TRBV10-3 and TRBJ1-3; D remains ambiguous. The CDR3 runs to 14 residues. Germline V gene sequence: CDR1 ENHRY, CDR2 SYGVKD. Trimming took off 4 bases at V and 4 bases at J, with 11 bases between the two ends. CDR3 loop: CAISGLEPGNTIYF. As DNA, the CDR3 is TGTGCCATCAGTGGGTTGGAACCGGGAAACACCATATATTTT.

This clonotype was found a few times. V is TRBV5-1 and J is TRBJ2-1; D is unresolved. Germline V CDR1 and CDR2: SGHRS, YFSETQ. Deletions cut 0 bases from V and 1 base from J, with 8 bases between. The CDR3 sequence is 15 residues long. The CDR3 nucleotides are TGCGCCAGCAGCTTGGGGCAGGTATCCTACAATGAGCAGTTCTTC. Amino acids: CASSLGQVSYNEQFF.

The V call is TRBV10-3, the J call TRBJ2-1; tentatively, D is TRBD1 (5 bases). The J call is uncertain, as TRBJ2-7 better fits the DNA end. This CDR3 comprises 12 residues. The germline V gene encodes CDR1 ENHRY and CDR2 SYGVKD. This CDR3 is CAISQGYNEQYF. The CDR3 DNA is TGTGCCATCTCGCAGGGTTACAATGAGCAGTACTTC.

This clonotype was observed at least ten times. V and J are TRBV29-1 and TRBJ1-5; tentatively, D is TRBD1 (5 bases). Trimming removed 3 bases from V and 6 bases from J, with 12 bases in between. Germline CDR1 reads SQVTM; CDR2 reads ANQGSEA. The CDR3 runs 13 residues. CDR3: CSVEQGEGQPQHF. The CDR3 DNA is TGCAGCGTTGAGCAGGGAGAGGGTCAGCCCCAGCATTTT.

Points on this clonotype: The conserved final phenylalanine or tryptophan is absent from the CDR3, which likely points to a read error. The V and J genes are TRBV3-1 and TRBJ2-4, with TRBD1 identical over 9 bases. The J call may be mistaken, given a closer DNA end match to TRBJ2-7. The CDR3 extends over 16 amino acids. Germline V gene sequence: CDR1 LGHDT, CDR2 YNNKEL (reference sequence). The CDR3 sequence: CASSQGTYRGRVEQYL. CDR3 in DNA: TGTGCCAGCAGCCAAGGGACGTACAGGGGGCGGGTCGAGCAGTACTTA.

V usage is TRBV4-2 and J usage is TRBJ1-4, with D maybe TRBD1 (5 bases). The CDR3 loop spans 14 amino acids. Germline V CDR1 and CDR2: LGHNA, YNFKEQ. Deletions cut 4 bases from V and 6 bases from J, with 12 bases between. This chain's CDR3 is CASSLRESDEKLFF. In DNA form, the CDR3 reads TGTGCCAGCAGCCTCAGGGAAAGCGATGAAAAACTGTTTTTT.

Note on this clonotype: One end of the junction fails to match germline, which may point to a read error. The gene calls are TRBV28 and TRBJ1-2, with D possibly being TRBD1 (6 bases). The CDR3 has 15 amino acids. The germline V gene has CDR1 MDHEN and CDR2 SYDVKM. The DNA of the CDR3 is TGTGTCAGCAGTTTTTTACCGGGACAAAATTCCGGCTACACCTTC. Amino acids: CVSSFLPGQNSGYTF.

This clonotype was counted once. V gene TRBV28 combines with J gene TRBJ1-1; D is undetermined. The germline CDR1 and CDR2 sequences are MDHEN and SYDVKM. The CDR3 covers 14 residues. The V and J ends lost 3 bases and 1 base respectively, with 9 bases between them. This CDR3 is CASSLPTRNTEAFF. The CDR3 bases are TGTGCCAGCAGTTTGCCGACAAGGAACACTGAAGCTTTCTTT.

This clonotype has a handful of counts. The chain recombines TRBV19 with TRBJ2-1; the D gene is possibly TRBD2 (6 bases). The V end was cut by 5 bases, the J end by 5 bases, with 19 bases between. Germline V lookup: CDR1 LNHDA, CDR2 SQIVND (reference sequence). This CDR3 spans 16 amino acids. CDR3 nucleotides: TGTGCCAGTAGTCCCTTCGGAGGGAGAGCCCACAATGAGCAGTTCTTC. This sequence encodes CASSPFGGRAHNEQFF.

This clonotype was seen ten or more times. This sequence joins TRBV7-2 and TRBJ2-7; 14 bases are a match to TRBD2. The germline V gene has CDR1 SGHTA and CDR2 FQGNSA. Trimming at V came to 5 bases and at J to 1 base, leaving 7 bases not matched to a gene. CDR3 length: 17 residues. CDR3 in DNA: TGTGCCAGCAGCCCCTTGACTAGCGGGGGGGCTTCCTACGAGCAGTACTTC. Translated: CASSPLTSGGASYEQYF.